This is a list of T cell receptor beta chains from one sample in a study of post-analysis software for immune sequencing data. TCRdb itself ran the PCR reads through MiXCR, one entry per CDR3 protein. This table holds approximately 160,000 distinct CDR3 sequences, roughly 30% found once. Sequenced material: blood. The receptors stem from a girl aged 5 to 17 with multiple sclerosis. The CDR3 runs from the conserved cysteine through the conserved F or W. The D gene is left open where the match is weak. For some rows the clone size is stated as once, few or many, or as a class when expanded; others skip it.

j_gene: TRBJ2-3
d_gene: .
abundance: few
v_gene: TRBV29-1
CDR3aa: CSVQPGTSTDTQYF
CDR3nt: TGCAGCGTTCAACCGGGGACGAGCACAGATACGCAGTATTTT

j_gene: TRBJ2-7
d_gene: .
abundance: many
v_gene: TRBV10-3
CDR3aa: CAISEHPSRRSSYEQYF
CDR3nt: TGTGCCATCAGTGAGCACCCCTCCAGACGGTCTTCCTACGAGCAGTACTTC

j_gene: TRBJ1-1
d_gene: .
abundance: .
v_gene: TRBV18
CDR3aa: CASSPLVPLRGRNTEAFF
CDR3nt: TGTGCCAGCTCACCACTAGTCCCCCTGAGGGGCCGGAACACTGAAGCTTTCTTT

j_gene: TRBJ1-1
d_gene: .
abundance: .
v_gene: TRBV13
CDR3aa: CASSLYAGVPEAFF
CDR3nt: TGTGCCAGCAGTTTGTACGCAGGGGTTCCCGAAGCTTTCTTT

j_gene: TRBJ2-1
d_gene: .
abundance: many
v_gene: TRBV4-1
CDR3aa: CASSSRRNEQFF
CDR3nt: TGCGCCAGCAGCTCCCGACGCAATGAGCAGTTCTTC

j_gene: TRBJ1-2
d_gene: TRBD1
abundance: .
v_gene: TRBV12-3/TRBV12-4
CDR3aa: CASSGGTGRSYGYTF
CDR3nt: TGTGCCAGCAGTGGGGGGACAGGCCGCAGCTATGGCTACACCTTC

j_gene: TRBJ1-2
d_gene: .
abundance: .
v_gene: TRBV29-1
CDR3aa: CSVGNFFSGYTF
CDR3nt: TGCAGCGTTGGAAATTTTTTCTCCGGCTACACCTTC

j_gene: TRBJ2-1
d_gene: TRBD2
abundance: few
v_gene: TRBV19
CDR3aa: CASTGTSGSGEQFF
CDR3nt: TGTGCCAGTACCGGGACTAGCGGGAGCGGAGAGCAGTTCTTC

j_gene: TRBJ2-3
d_gene: .
abundance: .
v_gene: TRBV20-1
CDR3aa: CGLTESTDTQYF
CDR3nt: TGCGGCTTGACAGAAAGCACAGATACGCAGTATTTT

j_gene: TRBJ2-7
d_gene: .
abundance: .
v_gene: TRBV4-2
CDR3aa: CASSQPGTPPYERYF
CDR3nt: TGTGCCAGCAGCCAACCCGGGACGCCTCCCTACGAGCGGTACTTC

j_gene: TRBJ2-7
d_gene: TRBD2
abundance: few
v_gene: TRBV10-3
CDR3aa: CAISKREVPNEQYF
CDR3nt: TGTGCCATCAGTAAGCGGGAGGTCCCCAATGAGCAGTACTTC

j_gene: TRBJ2-7
d_gene: .
abundance: .
v_gene: TRBV6-8
CDR3aa: CASSRTDSYEQYF
CDR3nt: TGTGCCAGCAGTAGGACTGACTCCTACGAGCAGTACTTC

j_gene: TRBJ2-7
d_gene: .
abundance: .
v_gene: TRBV14
CDR3aa: CASSQEFDSPNYEQYF
CDR3nt: TGTGCCAGCAGCCAAGAATTTGACAGTCCCAACTACGAGCAGTACTTC

j_gene: TRBJ1-2
d_gene: .
abundance: .
v_gene: TRBV27
CDR3aa: CASSLSQPLTRLGPNYGYTF
CDR3nt: TGTGCCAGCAGTTTATCCCAGCCCCTGACACGCCTGGGGCCTAACTATGGCTACACCTTC

j_gene: TRBJ2-3
d_gene: .
abundance: many
v_gene: TRBV29-1
CDR3aa: CSVDGGPATDTQYF
CDR3nt: TGCAGCGTTGATGGGGGGCCTGCCACAGATACGCAGTATTTT

j_gene: TRBJ2-1
d_gene: TRBD2
abundance: few
v_gene: TRBV6-5
CDR3aa: CASSNSGRGRYNEQFF
CDR3nt: TGTGCCAGCAGTAATAGCGGGAGAGGCAGATACAATGAGCAGTTCTTC

j_gene: TRBJ2-1
d_gene: TRBD2
abundance: many
v_gene: TRBV4-2
CDR3aa: CASSPGAGGSYNEQFF
CDR3nt: TGTGCCAGCAGTCCGGGTGCGGGAGGTTCCTACAATGAGCAGTTCTTC

j_gene: TRBJ2-1
d_gene: .
abundance: many
v_gene: TRBV5-1
CDR3aa: CASSLDAPRSYNEQFF
CDR3nt: TGCGCCAGCAGCTTGGATGCACCCCGCTCCTACAATGAGCAGTTCTTC

j_gene: TRBJ2-6
d_gene: .
abundance: .
v_gene: TRBV11-2
CDR3aa: CASSFRGARSGANVLTF
CDR3nt: TGTGCCAGCAGCTTCCGGGGGGCTCGGAGTGGGGCCAACGTCCTGACTTTC

j_gene: TRBJ2-7
d_gene: TRBD2
abundance: many
v_gene: TRBV20-1
CDR3aa: CSASGRAVYEQYF
CDR3nt: TGCAGTGCTAGCGGGAGGGCGGTCTACGAGCAGTACTTC

j_gene: TRBJ2-7
d_gene: .
abundance: few
v_gene: TRBV7-9
CDR3aa: CASSLSTGGTGDEQYF
CDR3nt: TGTGCCAGCAGCTTAAGTACTGGGGGGACGGGAGACGAGCAGTACTTC

j_gene: TRBJ1-2
d_gene: .
abundance: .
v_gene: TRBV14
CDR3aa: CASSLLTGADYGYTF
CDR3nt: TGTGCCAGCAGCCTCTTGACCGGGGCGGACTATGGCTACACCTTC

j_gene: TRBJ1-5
d_gene: .
abundance: few
v_gene: TRBV20-1
CDR3aa: CSAAGSGGDQPQHF
CDR3nt: TGCAGTGCCGCCGGGAGCGGTGGCGATCAGCCCCAGCATTTT

j_gene: TRBJ2-7
d_gene: TRBD2
abundance: many
v_gene: TRBV29-1
CDR3aa: CSVQGVGFSGSFDEQYF
CDR3nt: TGCAGCGTTCAAGGGGTCGGATTTAGCGGGAGTTTCGACGAGCAGTACTTC

j_gene: TRBJ1-4
d_gene: .
abundance: .
v_gene: TRBV30
CDR3aa: CAWAGTENEKLFF
CDR3nt: TGTGCCTGGGCCGGGACGGAGAATGAAAAACTGTTTTTT

j_gene: TRBJ1-2
d_gene: .
abundance: .
v_gene: TRBV20-1
CDR3aa: CSVREDYGYTF
CDR3nt: TGCAGCGTCAGGGAGGACTATGGCTACACCTTC

j_gene: TRBJ2-5
d_gene: .
abundance: many
v_gene: TRBV4-1
CDR3aa: CASSMTLYRTVRQETQYF
CDR3nt: TGCGCCAGCAGCATGACCCTCTATCGGACTGTCAGGCAAGAGACCCAGTACTTC

j_gene: TRBJ2-6
d_gene: .
abundance: few
v_gene: TRBV2
CDR3aa: CASRKDGSGANVLTF
CDR3nt: TGTGCCAGCAGGAAAGACGGATCTGGGGCCAACGTCCTGACTTTC

j_gene: TRBJ2-3
d_gene: .
abundance: .
v_gene: TRBV28
CDR3aa: CASSPGPGTDTQYF
CDR3nt: TGTGCCAGCAGTCCGGGGCCTGGCACAGATACGCAGTATTTT

j_gene: TRBJ1-4
d_gene: .
abundance: .
v_gene: TRBV12-3/TRBV12-4
CDR3aa: CASSSGQGRAERLFF
CDR3nt: TGTGCCAGCAGTTCAGGTCAGGGGAGGGCTGAAAGACTGTTTTTT

j_gene: TRBJ2-1
d_gene: TRBD1
abundance: many
v_gene: TRBV5-1
CDR3aa: CASWLGTDPHEQFF
CDR3nt: TGCGCCAGCTGGCTGGGGACAGATCCTCATGAGCAGTTCTTC

j_gene: TRBJ2-1
d_gene: .
abundance: many
v_gene: TRBV29-1
CDR3aa: CSVEGVSPRPNEQFF
CDR3nt: TGCAGCGTTGAAGGGGTCTCCCCCCGGCCCAATGAGCAGTTCTTC

j_gene: TRBJ2-5
d_gene: TRBD1
abundance: many
v_gene: TRBV7-2
CDR3aa: CASSIKIDRVETQYF
CDR3nt: TGTGCCAGCAGCATTAAAATAGACAGGGTAGAGACCCAGTACTTC

j_gene: TRBJ2-3
d_gene: .
abundance: .
v_gene: TRBV2
CDR3aa: CASRLLGPKDTQYF
CDR3nt: TGTGCCAGCAGGTTACTGGGTCCCAAAGATACGCAGTATTTT

j_gene: TRBJ1-5
d_gene: .
abundance: .
v_gene: TRBV2
CDR3aa: CASSDRGTGQPQHF
CDR3nt: TGTGCCAGCAGTGATCGGGGGACGGGTCAGCCCCAGCATTTT

j_gene: TRBJ2-7
d_gene: .
abundance: many
v_gene: TRBV6-6
CDR3aa: CASSYGQGRMAYEQYF
CDR3nt: TGTGCCAGCAGTTACGGGCAGGGGCGGATGGCCTACGAGCAGTACTTC

j_gene: TRBJ2-7
d_gene: .
abundance: many
v_gene: TRBV29-1
CDR3aa: CSVVRSYEQYF
CDR3nt: TGCAGCGTTGTGCGATCCTACGAGCAGTACTTC

j_gene: TRBJ2-1
d_gene: TRBD2
abundance: .
v_gene: TRBV19
CDR3aa: CASSSSGTSYNGQFF
CDR3nt: TGTGCCAGTAGTTCTAGCGGCACCTCCTACAATGGGCAGTTCTTC

j_gene: TRBJ1-2
d_gene: TRBD1
abundance: .
v_gene: TRBV27
CDR3aa: CASSIANRGLGGGYTF
CDR3nt: TGTGCCAGCAGTATAGCCAACAGGGGGCTGGGTGGTGGCTACACCTTC

j_gene: TRBJ2-5
d_gene: .
abundance: few
v_gene: TRBV20-1
CDR3aa: CSARAGGSGATQYF
CDR3nt: TGCAGTGCTAGAGCCGGGGGCTCTGGGGCGACCCAGTACTTC